This T cell receptor beta chain derives from a study of blood T cell repertoires in COVID-19. The CDR3 extends over 16 amino acids. J gave up 2 bases and V 2 bases, and 9 bases lay outside the gene matches. The germline V gene has CDR1 ENHRY and CDR2 SYGVKD. This clone was observed once. Sequencing used immunoSEQ multiplex PCR; TCRdb keeps in-frame clones, though not all of them. The table shows approximately 76,000 clones, with approximately 85% occurring only once. The source of this sequence is a woman aged 80 or over with active or convalescent COVID-19. This chain connects TRBV10-3 to TRBJ2-7; 7 nucleotides line up with TRBD1. Sequencing was carried out using peripheral blood. CDR3 nucleotides: TGTGCCATCAGTGAGGCAACAGGGGAAAATCCCTACGAGCAGTACTTC. Protein: CAISEATGENPYEQYF.